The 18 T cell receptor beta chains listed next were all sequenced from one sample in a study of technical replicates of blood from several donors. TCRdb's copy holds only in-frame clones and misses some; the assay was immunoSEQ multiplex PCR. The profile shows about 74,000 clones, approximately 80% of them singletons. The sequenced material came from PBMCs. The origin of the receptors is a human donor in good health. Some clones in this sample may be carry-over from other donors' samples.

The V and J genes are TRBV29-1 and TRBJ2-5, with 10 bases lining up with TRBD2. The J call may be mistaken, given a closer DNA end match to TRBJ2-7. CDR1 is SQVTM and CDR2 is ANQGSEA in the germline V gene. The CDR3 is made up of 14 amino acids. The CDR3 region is CSVSGTSDTYEQYF. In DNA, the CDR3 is TGCAGCGTTTCCGGGACTAGCGACACCTACGAGCAGTACTTC.

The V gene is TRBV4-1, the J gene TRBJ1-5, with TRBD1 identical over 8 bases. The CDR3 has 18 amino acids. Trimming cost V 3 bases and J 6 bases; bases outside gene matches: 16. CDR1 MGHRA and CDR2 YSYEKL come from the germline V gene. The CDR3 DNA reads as TGCGCCAGCAGCCAGGATTTAACGACTGACAGGGGTCGTCAGCCCCAGCATTTT. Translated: CASSQDLTTDRGRQPQHF.

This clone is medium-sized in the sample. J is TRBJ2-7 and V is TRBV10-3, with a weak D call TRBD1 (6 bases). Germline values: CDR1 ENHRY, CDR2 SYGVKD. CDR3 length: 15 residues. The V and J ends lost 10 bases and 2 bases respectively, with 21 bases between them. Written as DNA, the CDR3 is TGTGCCACCGGGGTCCCAGGGGTTAAAGCCTACGAGCAGTACTTC. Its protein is CATGVPGVKAYEQYF.

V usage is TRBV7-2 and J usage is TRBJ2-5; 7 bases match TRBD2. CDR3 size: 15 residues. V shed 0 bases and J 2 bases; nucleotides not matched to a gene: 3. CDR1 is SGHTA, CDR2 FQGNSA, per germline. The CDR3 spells CASSLALAAQETQYF. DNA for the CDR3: TGTGCCAGCAGCTTAGCGCTAGCGGCGCAAGAGACCCAGTACTTC. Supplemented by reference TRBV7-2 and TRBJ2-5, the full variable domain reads GAGVSQSPSNKVTEKGKDVELRCDPISGHTALYWYRQSLGQGLEFLIYFQGNSAPDKSGLPSDRFSAERTGGSVSTLTIQRTQQEDSAVYLCASSLALAAQETQYFGPGTRLLVL.

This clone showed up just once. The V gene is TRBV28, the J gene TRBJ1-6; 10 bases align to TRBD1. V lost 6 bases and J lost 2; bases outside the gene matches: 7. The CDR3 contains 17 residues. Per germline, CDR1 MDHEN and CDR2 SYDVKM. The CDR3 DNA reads TGTGCCAGCAGCTCCGGGACAGGGGCTACCTATAATTCACCCCTCCACTTT. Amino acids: CASSSGTGATYNSPLHF.

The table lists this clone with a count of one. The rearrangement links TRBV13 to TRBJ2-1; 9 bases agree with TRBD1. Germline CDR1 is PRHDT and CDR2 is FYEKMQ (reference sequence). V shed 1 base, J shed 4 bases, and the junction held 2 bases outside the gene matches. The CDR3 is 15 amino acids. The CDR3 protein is CASSLEGQGYNEQFF. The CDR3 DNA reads TGTGCCAGCAGCTTAGAGGGACAGGGATACAATGAGCAGTTCTTC. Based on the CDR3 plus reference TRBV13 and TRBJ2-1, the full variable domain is AAGVIQSPRHLIKEKRETATLKCYPIPRHDTVYWYQQGPGQDPQFLISFYEKMQSDKGSIPDRFSAQQFSDYHSELNMSSLELGDSALYFCASSLEGQGYNEQFFGPGTRLTVL.

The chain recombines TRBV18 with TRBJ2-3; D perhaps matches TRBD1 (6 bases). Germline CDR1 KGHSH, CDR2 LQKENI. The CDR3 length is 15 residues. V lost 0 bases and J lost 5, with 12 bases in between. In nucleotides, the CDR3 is TGTGCCAGCTCACCACCCAACAGGGCGGGAGATACGCAGTATTTT. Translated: CASSPPNRAGDTQYF.

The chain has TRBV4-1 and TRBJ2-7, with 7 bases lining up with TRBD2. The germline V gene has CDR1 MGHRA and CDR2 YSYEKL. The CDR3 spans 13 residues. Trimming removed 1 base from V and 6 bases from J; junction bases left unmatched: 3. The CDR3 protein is CASSQGSGLEQYF. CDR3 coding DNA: TGCGCCAGCAGCCAAGGTAGCGGGCTCGAGCAGTACTTC.

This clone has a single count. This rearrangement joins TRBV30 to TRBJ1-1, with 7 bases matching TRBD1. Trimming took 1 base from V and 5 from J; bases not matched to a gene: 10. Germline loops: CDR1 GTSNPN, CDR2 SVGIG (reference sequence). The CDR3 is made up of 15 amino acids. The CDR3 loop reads CAWSANRGFRTEAFF. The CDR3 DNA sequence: TGTGCCTGGAGTGCAAACAGGGGTTTTCGAACTGAAGCTTTCTTT.

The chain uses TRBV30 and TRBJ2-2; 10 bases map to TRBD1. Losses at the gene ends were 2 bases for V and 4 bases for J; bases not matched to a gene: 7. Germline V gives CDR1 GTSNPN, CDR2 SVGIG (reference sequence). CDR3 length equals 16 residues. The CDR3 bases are TGTGCCTGGAGTACCCCGGGACAGGGGATCACCGGGGAGCTGTTTTTT. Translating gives CAWSTPGQGITGELFF.

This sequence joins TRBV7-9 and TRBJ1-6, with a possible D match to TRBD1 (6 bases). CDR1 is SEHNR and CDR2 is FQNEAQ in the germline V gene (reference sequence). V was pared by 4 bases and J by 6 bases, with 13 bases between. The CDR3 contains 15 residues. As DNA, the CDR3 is TGTGCCAGCAGCTCGGCTGGACAGTCTAATTCACCCCTCCACTTT. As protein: CASSSAGQSNSPLHF.

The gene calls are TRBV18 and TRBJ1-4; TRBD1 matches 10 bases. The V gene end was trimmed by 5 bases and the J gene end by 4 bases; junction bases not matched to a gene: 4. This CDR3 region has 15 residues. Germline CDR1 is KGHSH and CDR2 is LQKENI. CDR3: CASSRTGGHNEKLFF. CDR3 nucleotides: TGTGCCAGCTCAAGGACAGGGGGGCATAATGAAAAACTGTTTTTT.

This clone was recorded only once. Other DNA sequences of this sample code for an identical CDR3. The CDR3 sequence is CASSPGLAGPQETQYF. The CDR3 DNA reads as TGTGCCAGCAGCCCAGGACTAGCGGGCCCCCAAGAGACCCAGTACTTC. This sequence joins TRBV11-1 and TRBJ2-5; 11 bases align to TRBD2. CDR1 and CDR2 from the germline V gene are SGHAT and FQDESV (reference sequence). This CDR3 is 16 amino acids long. The V and J ends lost 5 bases and 1 base, in that order; junction bases with no gene match: 6.

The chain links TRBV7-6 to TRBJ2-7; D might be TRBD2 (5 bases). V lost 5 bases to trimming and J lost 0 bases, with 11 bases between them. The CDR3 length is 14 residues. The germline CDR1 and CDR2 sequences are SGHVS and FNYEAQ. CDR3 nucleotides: TGTGCCAGCAGCCAAACGGGGAGCTCCTACGAGCAGTACTTC. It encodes CASSQTGSSYEQYF.

The CDR3 loop reads CSVDPGTVYGYTF. Here the CDR3 DNA reads TGCAGCGTTGACCCCGGGACAGTCTATGGCTACACCTTC. The chain uses TRBV29-1 and TRBJ1-2; 7 bases fit TRBD1. CDR3 length equals 13 residues. Germline V gene data show CDR1 as SQVTM and CDR2 as ANQGSEA. The V and J ends lost 3 bases and 4 bases, in that order; junction bases with no gene match: 5.

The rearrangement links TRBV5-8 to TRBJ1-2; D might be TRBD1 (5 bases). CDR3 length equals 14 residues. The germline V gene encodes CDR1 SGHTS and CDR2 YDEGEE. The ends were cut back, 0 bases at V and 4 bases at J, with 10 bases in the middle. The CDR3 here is CASSLAGVGYGYTF. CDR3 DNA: TGTGCCAGCAGCTTGGCGGGGGTAGGCTATGGCTACACCTTC.

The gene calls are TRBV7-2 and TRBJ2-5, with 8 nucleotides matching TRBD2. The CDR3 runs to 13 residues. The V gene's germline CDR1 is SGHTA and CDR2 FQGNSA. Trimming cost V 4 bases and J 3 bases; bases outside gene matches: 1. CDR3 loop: CASSSLAEETQYF. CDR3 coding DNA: TGTGCCAGCAGCTCACTAGCGGAAGAGACCCAGTACTTC. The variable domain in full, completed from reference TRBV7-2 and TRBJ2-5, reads GAGVSQSPSNKVTEKGKDVELRCDPISGHTALYWYRQSLGQGLEFLIYFQGNSAPDKSGLPSDRFSAERTGGSVSTLTIQRTQQEDSAVYLCASSSLAEETQYFGPGTRLLVL.

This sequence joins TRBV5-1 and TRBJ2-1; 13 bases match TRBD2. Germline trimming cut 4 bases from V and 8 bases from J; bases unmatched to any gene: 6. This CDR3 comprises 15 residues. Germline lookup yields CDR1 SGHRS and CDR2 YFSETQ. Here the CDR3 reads CASSQTSGGAYEQFF. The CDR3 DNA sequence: TGCGCCAGCAGCCAAACTAGCGGGGGGGCGTATGAGCAGTTCTTC.